The T cell receptor (beta chain) under discussion was sequenced for a study of glioma-infiltrating T cells after dendritic cell vaccination. On the study more broadly: Samples are from glioblastoma patients in Phase I and II dendritic cell vaccine trials.

To note about this clone: Its specificity is not known.

Specified time point: after dendritic cell vaccination, including at tumor progression/relapse. Amplification used 60 V beta primers and 13 J beta primers. Clones were sequenced by immunoSEQ multiplex PCR, and TCRdb holds only the in-frame ones, with some missing. The data contain 72,000 or so clones, about nine tenths of them singletons. General observations from the study: Complete blood and tumor specimen sets were limited to few patients.

The CDR3 consists of 14 residues. Germline V gives CDR1 MDHEN, CDR2 SYDVKM. Trimming cost V 6 bases and J 5 bases, with 17 bases left between them. This material consisted of blood, taken after dendritic cell vaccination. V usage is TRBV28 and J usage is TRBJ2-7; D call uncertain. The sequence was collected from a human donor with glioblastoma. CDR3 sequence: CASSSGSERDEQYF. DNA for the CDR3: TGTGCCAGCAGCTCCGGGTCTGAGAGAGACGAGCAGTACTTC.